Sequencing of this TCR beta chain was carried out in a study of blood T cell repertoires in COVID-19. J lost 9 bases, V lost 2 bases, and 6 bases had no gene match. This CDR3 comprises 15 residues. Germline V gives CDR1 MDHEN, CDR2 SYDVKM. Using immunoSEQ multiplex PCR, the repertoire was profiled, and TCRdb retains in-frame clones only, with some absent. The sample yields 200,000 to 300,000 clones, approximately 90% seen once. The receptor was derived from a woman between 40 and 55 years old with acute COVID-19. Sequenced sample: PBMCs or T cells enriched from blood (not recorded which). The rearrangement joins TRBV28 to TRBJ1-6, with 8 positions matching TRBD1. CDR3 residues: CASSLLQGAVSPLHF. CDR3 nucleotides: TGTGCCAGCAGTTTACTGCAGGGGGCAGTTTCACCCCTCCACTTT.